These 27 T cell receptor beta chains were all obtained from the same sample, sequenced in a study of tumor-infiltrating lymphocytes in glioblastoma multiforme. Three nested ARM-PCR rounds with V-beta and C-beta primers built TCRB libraries. From the multiplex PCR reads, TCRdb called clonotypes with MiXCR, one entry per CDR3 protein. The top ten hold roughly 33% of the sample, which has 25,000 to 40,000 distinct CDR3 sequences, roughly two thirds seen once. What was sequenced was brain tumor tissue. The receptors were sampled from a male donor with glioblastoma.

In regard to this clonotype: The junction departs from the called germline gene at one end, perhaps through a read error. The chain has TRBV20-1 and TRBJ1-2; D possibly corresponds to TRBD1 (5 bases). The CDR3 consists of 14 residues. Germline V CDR1 and CDR2: DFQATT, SNEGSKA (reference sequence). CDR3 coding DNA: TGCAGTGCTAGGAGGGGCAGTGCTAACTATGGCTACACCTTT. Translated, it gives CSARRGSANYGYTF.

This clonotype has more than one count but fewer than ten. This could be a read error, since a much larger clone is one nucleotide away. No conserved phenylalanine or tryptophan is present at the end of the CDR3, so a read error is the likely explanation. The chain has TRBV4-1 and TRBJ2-3; a possible D gene is TRBD2 (5 bases). With 3 bases removed from V and 0 bases from J, the gap between germline ends came to 10 bases. CDR3 size: 15 residues. Germline V CDR1 and CDR2: MGHRA, YSYEKL. CDR3 residues: CASSQSGVSTDTQYL. The CDR3 nucleotides are TGCGCCAGCAGCCAGAGCGGAGTCAGCACAGATACGCAGTATCTT.

Note on this clonotype: Given a much more abundant clone one base away, this may be a read error. The V call is TRBV6-4, the J call TRBJ1-5; D remains unclear. Germline V CDR1 and CDR2: MRHNA, SNTAGT. The CDR3 loop spans 10 amino acids. For the CDR3, the DNA is TGTGTCAACTTAGATCAGCCCCAGCATTTT. Translating it yields CVNLDQPQHF.

In regard to this clonotype: As the CDR3 is not closed by the conserved phenylalanine or tryptophan, this likely results from a read error. The chain recombines TRBV11-1 with TRBJ2-1; 7 bases are shared with TRBD2. Trimming at V came to 3 bases and at J to 10 bases, leaving 12 bases not matched to a gene. The CDR3 length is 15 residues. Germline-derived CDR1 and CDR2 are SGHAT and FQDESV (reference sequence). The CDR3 loop is CASSFTTGGANEQFL. DNA of the CDR3: TGTGCCAGCAGCTTCACAACGGGAGGTGCCAACGAGCAGTTCTTA.

Comment on this clonotype: A read error may account for a junction end that differs from germline. This chain connects TRBV12-3 or TRBV12-4 to TRBJ2-3; D uncertain. This CDR3 has 13 amino acids. This chain's CDR3 is CASQFLTKDTHYF. Here the CDR3 DNA reads TGTGCCAGTCAGTTTTTAACTAAGGATACGCATTATTTT.

Concerning this clonotype itself: The conserved phenylalanine or tryptophan is not found at the CDR3 terminus, so this likely reflects a read error. The chain uses TRBV20-1 and TRBJ2-7; TRBD2 agrees at 10 bases. The V gene's germline CDR1 is DFQATT and CDR2 SNEGSKA (reference sequence). This CDR3 has 15 amino acids. With 6 bases clipped from V and 5 bases from J, the junction kept 13 bases outside the gene matches. The CDR3 region has the DNA TGCAGTGCCCCACCGGCTAGCGGGAGTGTCCACGAGCAGTACCTC. It translates to CSAPPASGSVHEQYL.

This clonotype was counted a few times. This may be a read error, as it is one base from a much larger clone. This chain joins TRBV7-9 and TRBJ2-1; 12 positions match TRBD2. Germline assignment: CDR1 SEHNR and CDR2 FQNEAQ (reference sequence). V lost 6 bases to trimming and J lost 5 bases; unmatched junction nucleotides: 5. The length of the CDR3 is 15 residues. CDR3 loop: CASSRTSGAHNEQFF. CDR3 DNA: TGTGCCAGCAGTAGGACTAGCGGGGCCCACAATGAGCAGTTCTTC.

The CDR3 here is CSASRDSTTGELFF. CDR3 DNA: TGCAGTGCCAGCAGGGACTCGACTACCGGGGAGCTGTTTTTT. The chain uses TRBV20-1 and TRBJ2-2; maybe TRBD2 (6 bases). Trimming removed 6 bases at V and 5 bases at J, with 16 bases between. The CDR3 has 14 amino acids. Looked up from germline, CDR1 is DFQATT and CDR2 is SNEGSKA (reference sequence).

Worth noting for this clonotype: This may be a read error: a much more frequent sequence differs by one nucleotide. This CDR3 reads CAGSPRGRLAGGPGDTQYF. The CDR3 DNA is TGTGCCGGCAGTCCCCGGGGGCGACTAGCGGGAGGGCCAGGTGATACGCAGTATTTT. The V gene is TRBV12-3 or TRBV12-4, the J gene TRBJ2-3; 14 positions match TRBD2. The CDR3 spans 19 residues.

This clonotype was detected only once. This chain connects TRBV6-5 to TRBJ1-1; D gene unclear. Germline CDR1 is MNHEY and CDR2 is SVGAGI. V lost 11 bases, J lost 1 base, and 14 bases lay in between. This CDR3 is 13 amino acids long. CDR3 coding DNA: TGTGCCGGCATGCGGAGCACGAACACTGAAGCTTTCTTT. Translation gives CAGMRSTNTEAFF.

The rearrangement uses TRBV11-2 and TRBJ2-7; no reliable D call. The CDR3 is 13 residues long. Trimming cost V 5 bases and J 5 bases, with 13 bases left between them. Germline V gene sequence: CDR1 SGHAT, CDR2 FQNNGV. Here the CDR3 DNA reads TGTGCCAGCAGCCCGCATGTTATCCACGAGCAGTACTTC. This gives the protein CASSPHVIHEQYF.

A remark on this clonotype: At one of its ends the junction is not consistent with the germline gene, which may arise from a read error. This chain connects TRBV12-3 or TRBV12-4 to TRBJ2-2; no clear D. The CDR3 has 15 residues. CDR3 region: CVSSLPSGNTGELFF. The CDR3 nucleotides read TGTGTCAGCAGTTTACCTTCAGGGAACACCGGGGAGCTGTTTTTT.

Regarding this clonotype: A clone one base away is much larger, so this may be a read error. The V call is TRBV28, the J call TRBJ1-4, with D perhaps TRBD1 (5 bases). The CDR3 covers 12 residues. The germline V gene encodes CDR1 MDHEN and CDR2 SYDVKM. V was pared by 9 bases and J by 4 bases, with 9 bases between. CDR3 bases: TGTGCCAGGAGGGGACTTAATGAAAAACTGTTTTTT. This encodes CARRGLNEKLFF.

The rearrangement joins TRBV10-1 to TRBJ1-1; no definite D call. The V and J ends lost 4 bases and 2 bases respectively, with 8 bases between them. The CDR3 has 13 residues. In germline, CDR1 is WNHNN, CDR2 SYGVQD (reference sequence). CDR3 sequence: CASSAEVNTEAFF. The DNA of the CDR3 is TGCGCCAGCAGTGCTGAGGTCAACACTGAAGCTTTCTTT.

For this clonotype: A read error may be the cause here, since a much bigger clone is one base away. The gene calls are TRBV11-2 and TRBJ2-6; D gene ambiguous. The germline gives CDR1 SGHAT, CDR2 FQNNGV. Trimming took off 2 bases at V and 1 base at J, with 9 bases between the two ends. The CDR3 has 16 amino acids. The CDR3 nucleotides read TGTGCCAGCAGCTTAAGAGTCAGGTCTGGGGCCAACGTCCTGACTTTC. Protein product: CASSLRVRSGANVLTF.

Worth noting for this clonotype: The final CDR3 position lacks the conserved phenylalanine or tryptophan, pointing to a likely read error. The rearrangement links TRBV20-1 to TRBJ1-2; TRBD1 matches 7 bases. Losses at the gene ends were 2 bases for V and 0 bases for J; bases not matched to a gene: 3. Germline V gene lookup returns CDR1 DFQATT and CDR2 SNEGSKA (reference sequence). The CDR3 is 14 amino acids. The chain's CDR3 is CSARRDSTNYGYTL. CDR3 bases: TGCAGTGCTAGAAGGGACAGTACTAACTATGGCTACACCCTA.

Turning to this clonotype: This CDR3 is missing its conserved last phenylalanine or tryptophan, likely due to a read error. The DNA is omitted, as the CDR3 cannot be located on it reliably, and the CDR3 follows TCRdb's listing. The chain uses TRBV10-3 and TRBJ1-2. Termini included, the CDR3 measures 15 amino acids. Germline CDR1 and CDR2: ENHRY and SYGVKD. CDR3 protein: CAISESPTLPLSNTL.

This clonotype was seen many times. V gene TRBV5-1 combines with J gene TRBJ1-6; D is possibly TRBD1 (6 bases). V lost 5 bases to trimming and J lost 0 bases, with 9 bases between them. The CDR3 length is 15 residues. Per germline, CDR1 SGHRS and CDR2 YFSETQ. CDR3 residues: CASRRGSSYNSPLHF. CDR3 bases: TGCGCCAGCAGAAGGGGGAGCTCCTATAATTCACCCCTCCACTTT. The full variable domain, with the rest looked up from reference TRBV5-1 and TRBJ1-6, is KAGVTQTPRYLIKTRGQQVTLSCSPISGHRSVSWYQQTPGQGLQFLFEYFSETQRNKGNFPGRFSGRQFSNSRSEMNVSTLELGDSALYLCASRRGSSYNSPLHFGNGTRLTVT.

This clonotype was observed once. The junction differs from germline at one of its ends, possibly a read error. This rearrangement joins TRBV11-2 to TRBJ1-1; D might be TRBD1 (5 bases). Germline values: CDR1 SGHAT, CDR2 FQNNGV. This CDR3 is 13 amino acids long. The CDR3 DNA follows: TGTACCAGCAGCTTAGATGGAGGGGCTGAAGCTTTCTTT. This codes for CTSSLDGGAEAFF. Based on the CDR3 plus reference TRBV11-2 and TRBJ1-1, the full variable domain is EAGVAQSPRYKIIEKRQSVAFWCNPISGHATLYWYQQILGQGPKLLIQFQNNGVVDDSQLPKDRFSAERLKGVDSTLKIQPAKLEDSAVYLCTSSLDGGAEAFFGQGTRLTVV.

This clonotype has a count of ten or more. The J gene is TRBJ2-1, the V gene TRBV19, with D maybe TRBD1 (6 bases). The CDR3 is made up of 11 amino acids. Germline-derived CDR1 and CDR2 are LNHDA and SQIVND (reference sequence). Trimming took 9 bases from V and 4 from J, leaving 7 bases between them. The CDR3: CASGQYNEQFF. The CDR3 DNA sequence: TGTGCCAGCGGACAGTACAATGAGCAGTTCTTC.

The chain is built from TRBV25-1 and TRBJ1-2; possibly TRBD1 for D (5 bases). Germline values: CDR1 MGHDK, CDR2 SYGVNS. The CDR3 runs to 12 residues. Trimming took 6 bases from V and 8 from J, leaving 13 bases between them. The CDR3 spells CASRADTGGYTF. CDR3 sequence (DNA): TGTGCCAGCAGGGCTGATACAGGAGGCTACACCTTC.

There are a few counts of this clonotype. This may be a read error, as it is one base from a much larger clone. The rearrangement uses TRBV6-1 and TRBJ2-3; TRBD1 aligns across 8 bases. The CDR3 spans 14 residues. The germline V gene encodes CDR1 MNHNS and CDR2 SASEGT. V lost 5 bases to trimming and J lost 8 bases; unmatched junction nucleotides: 9. This chain's CDR3 is CASSPGGGSGTQYF. The DNA for the CDR3 is TGTGCCAGCAGTCCAGGGGGCGGATCAGGTACGCAGTATTTT.

Note on this clonotype: One end of the junction is discordant with germline, which a read error may explain. The chain is built from TRBV29-1 and TRBJ1-2; perhaps TRBD1 as D (5 bases). The CDR3 is made up of 15 amino acids. In germline, CDR1 is SQVTM, CDR2 ANQGSEA. The CDR3 protein is CSVEGQWASNYGYAF. DNA of the CDR3: TGCAGCGTTGAGGGGCAGTGGGCTTCTAACTATGGCTACGCCTTC. Together with reference TRBV29-1 and TRBJ1-2, the CDR3 gives the full variable domain: SAVISQKPSRDICQRGTSLTIQCQVDSQVTMMFWYRQQPGQSLTLIATANQGSEATYESGFVIDKFPISRPNLTFSTLTVSNMSPEDSSIYLCSVEGQWASNYGYAFGSGTRLTVV.

In its sample, this clonotype was seen many times. The chain joins TRBV20-1 to TRBJ2-5; 7 positions agree with TRBD2. The CDR3 loop spans 15 amino acids. J lost 2 bases, V lost 0 bases, and 6 bases had no gene match. CDR1 is DFQATT, CDR2 SNEGSKA, per germline (reference sequence). The CDR3 DNA is TGCAGTGCTAGAGATTTTAGCGGGCGGCAAGAGACCCAGTACTTC. Protein product: CSARDFSGRQETQYF.

Of note for this clonotype: One end of the junction is discordant with germline, which a read error may explain. V is TRBV28 and J is TRBJ2-3; a weak D match, TRBD1 (6 bases). Germline CDR1 reads MDHEN; CDR2 reads SYDVKM. The CDR3 totals 15 residues. Here the CDR3 DNA reads TGTGCCAGCAGTTTATACCAACAGGGCACAGATACGGAGTATTTT. Amino acid sequence: CASSLYQQGTDTEYF.

This clonotype was seen at least ten times. V gene TRBV5-1 combines with J gene TRBJ2-3; weak D call: TRBD1 (6 bases). Germline V gene sequence: CDR1 SGHRS, CDR2 YFSETQ. The length of the CDR3 is 13 residues. The germline V and J ends were trimmed by 7 bases and 8 bases, with 17 bases remaining between them. The CDR3 nucleotides read TGCGCCAGCCGCTCGACCCAGGGGAGTACGCAGTATTTT. Translated: CASRSTQGSTQYF.

In its sample, this clonotype ranks as medium-sized. The chain combines TRBV20-1 with TRBJ2-3, with D perhaps matching TRBD2 (6 bases). This CDR3 contains 15 residues. The ends were cut back, 2 bases at V and 2 bases at J, with 14 bases in the middle. Per germline, CDR1 DFQATT and CDR2 SNEGSKA (reference sequence). CDR3 residues: CSARRDSTPTDTQYF. The CDR3 region has the DNA TGCAGTGCTAGACGGGACTCTACGCCCACAGATACGCAGTATTTT.